The T cell receptor (beta chain) described here comes from a study of T-cell memory formation after mild COVID-19. Study summary: For the most part, TCR clusters were specific to one donor.

This clonotype was recorded a few times. The antigen is not known. MiXCR, run by TCRdb on the 5' RACE reads, gives a single entry per CDR3 protein. The table shows under 450,000 distinct CDR3 sequences, with 14% occurring only once. The germline V gene encodes CDR1 SGHTS and CDR2 YDEGEE. V lost 4 bases and J 14 bases, leaving 21 bases between the germline ends. This CDR3 has 14 residues. Study findings and constraints: Pre-infection memory already had some responding clones, implying cross-reactive memory joined.

Sequencing was done on a sample of PBMCs or a T cell subset sorted from them (not recorded which). This sequence joins TRBV5-8 and TRBJ1-4, with a weak D call TRBD1 (6 bases). The receptor's source is a man aged 18 to 30 who had mild COVID-19 (a few samples of this study predate the infection). Cell type and time point are not known. CDR3 region: CASSLSGGAPVLFF. Here the CDR3 DNA reads TGTGCCAGCAGCCTCTCTGGGGGGGCTCCCGTCCTGTTTTTT.